The 28 T cell receptor beta chains presented below share a single source sample, sequenced in a study of OX40 agonist ivuxolimab in advanced cancers. Assay: immunoSEQ multiplex PCR; the TCRdb copy retains only in-frame clones and omits some. The profile shows tens of thousands of clones, 70% to 90% of them singletons. The sequences come from CD4+ or CD8+ T cells sorted from blood, collected in a trial of the OX40 agonist ivuxolimab. The receptors stem from an adult with an advanced solid tumor such as melanoma, head and neck, liver or kidney cancer.

The genes are TRBV7-2 and TRBJ1-3; tentatively, D is TRBD1 (6 bases). The germline V and J ends were trimmed by 3 bases and 0 bases, with 6 bases remaining between them. The V gene's germline CDR1 is SGHTA and CDR2 FQGNSA. This CDR3 region has 14 residues. The CDR3 reads CASSLTGSGNTIYF. CDR3 sequence (DNA): TGTGCCAGCAGCTTGACAGGCTCTGGAAACACCATATATTTT. Using reference TRBV7-2 and TRBJ1-3 for the parts outside the CDR3, the full variable domain is GAGVSQSPSNKVTEKGKDVELRCDPISGHTALYWYRQSLGQGLEFLIYFQGNSAPDKSGLPSDRFSAERTGGSVSTLTIQRTQQEDSAVYLCASSLTGSGNTIYFGEGSWLTVV.

V gene TRBV7-6 combines with J gene TRBJ2-1; D is unclear. From germline, CDR1 is SGHVS and CDR2 FNYEAQ. The CDR3 spans 16 residues. V was trimmed by 8 bases and J by 6 bases, leaving 23 bases between them. The CDR3 reads CASADGRHPVVNEQFF. For the CDR3, the DNA is TGTGCCAGCGCCGACGGCCGGCACCCAGTAGTCAATGAGCAGTTCTTC.

This chain links TRBV10-3 with TRBJ1-1; possibly TRBD1 for D (5 bases). The CDR3 is made up of 15 amino acids. The V gene lost 3 bases and the J gene lost 0 bases, with 11 bases spanning the gap. The germline CDR1 and CDR2 sequences are ENHRY and SYGVKD. CDR3 DNA sequence: TGTGCCATCAGTGAATCAGGGTGGGTGAACACTGAAGCTTTCTTT. The encoded protein is CAISESGWVNTEAFF.

This chain connects TRBV6-1 to TRBJ1-1, with 8 nucleotides matching TRBD1. The CDR3 consists of 16 residues. The germline V gene encodes CDR1 MNHNS and CDR2 SASEGT. Germline trimming cut 4 bases from V and 0 bases from J; bases unmatched to any gene: 7. The CDR3 is CASSVGPTGVNTEAFF. In DNA form, the CDR3 reads TGTGCCAGCAGTGTAGGTCCGACAGGGGTGAACACTGAAGCTTTCTTT.

The sample holds one count of this clone. V and J are TRBV7-2 and TRBJ2-7; maybe TRBD1 (5 bases). Trimming removed 0 bases from V and 4 bases from J, with 16 bases in between. This CDR3 contains 16 residues. CDR1 and CDR2 (germline): SGHTA, FQGNSA. The CDR3 region is CASSLALQGGMYEQYF. The DNA of the CDR3 is TGTGCCAGCAGCTTAGCTCTGCAGGGTGGCATGTACGAGCAGTACTTC.

The chain combines TRBV19 with TRBJ2-5; TRBD2 agrees at 12 bases. Germline V gene lookup returns CDR1 LNHDA and CDR2 SQIVND (reference sequence). J gave up 4 bases and V 5 bases, and 11 bases lay outside the gene matches. This CDR3 has 17 residues. CDR3 region: CASSLHRTSGVGETQYF. In DNA, the CDR3 is TGTGCCAGTAGTCTCCATAGGACTAGCGGGGTTGGAGAGACCCAGTACTTC.

CDR3 in amino acids: CATSRGDRGSTGELFF. DNA for the CDR3: TGTGCCACCAGCAGGGGGGACAGGGGAAGTACCGGGGAGCTGTTTTTT. V is TRBV15 and J is TRBJ2-2; 10 nucleotides agree with TRBD1. CDR1 is LNHNV and CDR2 is YYDKDF in the germline V gene (reference sequence). J gave up 5 bases and V 3 bases, and 6 bases lay outside the gene matches. The CDR3 sequence is 16 residues long.

The chain couples TRBV5-1 to TRBJ1-1; D gene unclear. V shed 5 bases and J shed 2 bases, with 13 bases lying between them. CDR3 length equals 14 residues. Germline values: CDR1 SGHRS, CDR2 YFSETQ. The CDR3 coding sequence is TGCGCCAGCAGTCTAATTCCAAGCAACACTGAAGCTTTCTTT. Protein product: CASSLIPSNTEAFF.

CDR3 nucleotides: TGTGCCAGCAGACAGGGTGTAGTGCAGACCCAGTACTTC. Residues: CASRQGVVQTQYF. The rearrangement links TRBV28 to TRBJ2-5, with D possibly TRBD1 on 6 matching bases. This CDR3 has 13 residues. V gave up 6 bases and J gave up 6 bases, with 14 bases separating them. The germline CDR1 and CDR2 sequences are MDHEN and SYDVKM.

The sample holds one count of this clone. The chain has TRBV7-8 and TRBJ2-5; D unresolved. Trimming shortened V by 5 bases and J by 5 bases, and 9 bases separated the two germline ends. The germline V gene has CDR1 SGHVS and CDR2 FQNEAQ. The CDR3 spans 12 residues. CDR3 amino acids: CASSTLRETQYF. The CDR3 DNA reads TGTGCCAGCAGCACCCTCAGGGAGACCCAGTACTTC.

J is TRBJ1-6 and V is TRBV18; D is unclear. The length of the CDR3 is 14 residues. V was shortened by 1 base and J by 8 bases, with 9 bases between the two germline ends. The germline V gene has CDR1 KGHSH and CDR2 LQKENI. CDR3 residues: CASSPQGRDSPLHF. For the CDR3, the DNA is TGTGCCAGCTCACCACAGGGTAGAGATTCACCCCTCCACTTT.

The chain couples TRBV11-2 to TRBJ1-1; D is uncertain. The CDR3 totals 13 residues. Germline lookup yields CDR1 SGHAT and CDR2 FQNNGV. The ends were cut back, 3 bases at V and 4 bases at J, with 9 bases in the middle. The CDR3 sequence: CASSFWGGTEAFF. CDR3 sequence (DNA): TGTGCCAGCAGCTTCTGGGGTGGCACTGAAGCTTTCTTT.

The chain employs TRBV18 and TRBJ2-1, with D possibly called TRBD1 or TRBD2 (6 bases each). The CDR3 is 15 amino acids. Germline V gene data show CDR1 as KGHSH and CDR2 as LQKENI. V was cut by 8 bases and J by 3 bases, with 17 bases left in between. In DNA, the CDR3 is TGTGCCAGCGCTCACAGGGACTCCCGCTACAATGAGCAGTTCTTC. This translates into CASAHRDSRYNEQFF.

This clone turned up a few times. The rearrangement joins TRBV11-2 to TRBJ1-1, with D perhaps TRBD1 (6 bases). In germline, CDR1 is SGHAT, CDR2 FQNNGV. This CDR3 comprises 15 residues. The V end was cut by 1 base, the J end by 0 bases, with 9 bases between. The DNA of the CDR3 is TGTGCCAGCAGCTTAGGACAGGTCCTGAACACTGAAGCTTTCTTT. Encoded protein: CASSLGQVLNTEAFF.

CDR3 loop: CASSFGQGSMGYEQYF. In DNA, the CDR3 is TGTGCCAGCAGCTTCGGACAGGGGAGTATGGGGTACGAGCAGTACTTC. The V gene is TRBV11-2, the J gene TRBJ2-7; 9 bases fit TRBD1. The germline V gene has CDR1 SGHAT and CDR2 FQNNGV. The V gene end was trimmed by 3 bases and the J gene end by 4 bases; junction bases not matched to a gene: 10. The length of the CDR3 is 16 residues.

The chain joins TRBV29-1 to TRBJ1-4, with TRBD1 as a possible D gene (5 bases). CDR3 length equals 13 residues. In germline, CDR1 is SQVTM, CDR2 ANQGSEA. The V end was cut by 5 bases, the J end by 8 bases, with 15 bases between. CDR3 protein: CSVTTAGDEKLFF. CDR3 nucleotide sequence: TGCAGCGTTACGACAGCGGGGGACGAAAAACTGTTTTTT.

The J gene is TRBJ2-2, the V gene TRBV10-3; TRBD2 agrees at 13 bases. CDR3 length: 17 amino acids. V shed 0 bases and J 5 bases; nucleotides not matched to a gene: 3. From germline, CDR1 is ENHRY and CDR2 SYGVKD. This chain's CDR3 is CAISESLGLAGTGELFF. In nucleotides, the CDR3 is TGTGCCATCAGTGAGTCACTGGGACTAGCGGGAACCGGGGAGCTGTTTTTT.

V gene TRBV11-3 combines with J gene TRBJ2-3; D not certain. V lost 5 bases to trimming and J lost 2 bases, with 11 bases between them. Germline V gene data show CDR1 as SGHNT and CDR2 as YENEEA. The CDR3 is 14 amino acids. The CDR3, as DNA: TGTGCCAGCAGCCCAGAAGGTGCCACAGATACGCAGTATTTT. Translating it yields CASSPEGATDTQYF.

This chain links TRBV2 with TRBJ1-1, with 10 bases fitting TRBD1. This CDR3 contains 14 residues. V trimming: 7 bases; J trimming: 4 bases; junction bases outside the gene matches: 6. CDR1 is SNHLY and CDR2 is FYNNEI in the germline V gene. CDR3 nucleotides: TGTGCCAGCAATCGACAGGGGGCTAGCACTGAAGCTTTCTTT. This gives the protein CASNRQGASTEAFF.

J is TRBJ2-5 and V is TRBV14, with D possibly matching TRBD2 (7 bases). The V gene's germline CDR1 is SGHDN and CDR2 FVKESK. This CDR3 has 16 residues. V was pared by 3 bases and J by 1 base, with 15 bases between. Here the CDR3 reads CASSHPRAGAQETQYF. The CDR3 nucleotides read TGTGCCAGCAGCCATCCCAGGGCGGGGGCCCAAGAGACCCAGTACTTC. The complete variable domain, with remaining parts taken from reference TRBV14 and TRBJ2-5, reads EAGVTQFPSHSVIEKGQTVTLRCDPISGHDNLYWYRRVMGKEIKFLLHFVKESKQDESGMPNNRFLAERTGGTYSTLKVQPAELEDSGVYFCASSHPRAGAQETQYFGPGTRLLVL.

The rearrangement joins TRBV2 to TRBJ2-7; D is possibly TRBD2 (6 bases). The CDR3 totals 15 residues. Trimming pared 3 bases from V and 6 bases from J, leaving 18 bases between. Per the germline V gene, CDR1 is SNHLY and CDR2 is FYNNEI. The DNA for the CDR3 is TGTGCCAGCAGTGACACGAGATTGGGGGAGGTCGAGCAGTACTTC. The encoded protein is CASSDTRLGEVEQYF. Full variable domain (outside the CDR3, taken from reference TRBV2 and TRBJ2-7): EPEVTQTPSHQVTQMGQEVILRCVPISNHLYFYWYRQILGQKVEFLVSFYNNEISEKSEIFDDQFSVERPDGSNFTLKIRSTKLEDSAMYFCASSDTRLGEVEQYFGPGTRLTVT.

The chain couples TRBV5-1 to TRBJ2-1; 9 bases line up with TRBD2. V was clipped by 3 bases and J by 6 bases; unmatched bases: 4. CDR3 length: 14 residues. In germline, CDR1 is SGHRS, CDR2 YFSETQ. The CDR3 spells CASSSGLAVNEQFF. The CDR3 DNA is TGCGCCAGCAGCTCGGGACTAGCCGTCAATGAGCAGTTCTTC.

This clone was counted once. The chain is built from TRBV7-3 and TRBJ1-2; D is undetermined. The V end lost 2 bases, the J end lost 4 bases, and 8 bases lay between the germline ends. This CDR3 is built from 13 residues. Germline V gene sequence: CDR1 SGHTA, CDR2 FQGTGA. CDR3 bases: TGTGCCAGCAGCTTAGATGCAGCCTATGGCTACACCTTC. Translation: CASSLDAAYGYTF.

V gene TRBV9 combines with J gene TRBJ2-1; 12 bases fit TRBD2. CDR3 size: 15 residues. The trim removed 4 bases at V and 7 bases at J, leaving 6 bases unmatched. Per germline, CDR1 SGDLS and CDR2 YYNGEE. CDR3 residues: CASSPPSGRANEQFF. CDR3 coding DNA: TGTGCCAGCAGCCCGCCTAGCGGGAGGGCGAATGAGCAGTTCTTC.

The chain carries TRBV6-1 and TRBJ2-7; the D gene is possibly TRBD2 (7 bases). The CDR3 covers 15 residues. CDR1 and CDR2 (germline): MNHNS, SASEGT. The V gene lost 2 bases and the J gene lost 2 bases, with 13 bases spanning the gap. Written as DNA, the CDR3 is TGTGCCAGCAGTGAACAGGGGACTACTGCCTACGAGCAGTACTTC. Residues: CASSEQGTTAYEQYF.

For this clone: This sample includes further DNA sequences coding for the same CDR3. The chain combines TRBV19 with TRBJ1-1; TRBD1 agrees at 7 bases. Germline V gene sequence: CDR1 LNHDA, CDR2 SQIVND (reference sequence). This CDR3 is built from 13 residues. J lost 2 bases, V lost 4 bases, and 1 base had no gene match. CDR3 nucleotides: TGTGCCAGTAGTAGGACAGGTAACACTGAAGCTTTCTTT. The encoded protein is CASSRTGNTEAFF.

The genes are TRBV4-3 and TRBJ1-4; D is unresolved. Trimming cost V 0 bases and J 5 bases, with 10 bases left between them. Germline V gene data show CDR1 as LGHNA and CDR2 as YSLEER. The CDR3 length is 15 residues. For the CDR3, the DNA is TGCGCCAGCAGCCAAGATGGGAGGTTAAATGAAAAACTGTTTTTT. This gives the protein CASSQDGRLNEKLFF.

The V gene is TRBV5-4, the J gene TRBJ1-4; TRBD1 matches 9 bases. Germline V gene data show CDR1 as SGHNT and CDR2 as YYREEE (reference sequence). There are 15 residues in the CDR3. V trimming: 3 bases; J trimming: 5 bases; junction bases outside the gene matches: 5. The CDR3 bases are TGTGCCAGCAGCTCGGGGACAGGGCGGAATGAAAAACTGTTTTTT. As protein: CASSSGTGRNEKLFF.